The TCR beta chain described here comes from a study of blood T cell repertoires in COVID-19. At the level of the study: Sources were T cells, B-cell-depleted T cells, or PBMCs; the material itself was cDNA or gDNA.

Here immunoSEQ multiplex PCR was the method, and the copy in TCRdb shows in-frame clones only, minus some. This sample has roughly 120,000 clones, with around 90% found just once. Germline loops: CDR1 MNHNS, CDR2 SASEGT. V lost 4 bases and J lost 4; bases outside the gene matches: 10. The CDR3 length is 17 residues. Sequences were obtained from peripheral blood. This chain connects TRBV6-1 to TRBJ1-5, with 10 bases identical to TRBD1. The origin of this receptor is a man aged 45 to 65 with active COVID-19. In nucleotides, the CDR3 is TGTGCCAGCAGTGGAACTTATCGGACAGGGGGGAATCAGCCCCAGCATTTT. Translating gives CASSGTYRTGGNQPQHF.